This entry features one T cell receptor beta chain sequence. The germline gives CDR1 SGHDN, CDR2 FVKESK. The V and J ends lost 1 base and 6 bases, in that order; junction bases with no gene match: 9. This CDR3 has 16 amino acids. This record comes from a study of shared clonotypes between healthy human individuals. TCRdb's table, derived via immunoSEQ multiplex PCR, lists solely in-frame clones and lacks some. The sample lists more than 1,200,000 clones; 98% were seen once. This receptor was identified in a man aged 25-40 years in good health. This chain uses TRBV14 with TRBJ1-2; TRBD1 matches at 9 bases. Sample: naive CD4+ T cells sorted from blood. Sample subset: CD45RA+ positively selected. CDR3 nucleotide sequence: TGTGCCAGCAGCCAAGGAGGACAGGGGCTCAGAGATGGCTACACCTTC. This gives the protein CASSQGGQGLRDGYTF. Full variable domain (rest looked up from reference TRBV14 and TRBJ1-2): EAGVTQFPSHSVIEKGQTVTLRCDPISGHDNLYWYRRVMGKEIKFLLHFVKESKQDESGMPNNRFLAERTGGTYSTLKVQPAELEDSGVYFCASSQGGQGLRDGYTFGSGTRLTVV.